This TCR beta chain was sequenced in a study of control samples from healthy donors and cancer patients. Only in-frame clones appear in the TCRdb table, and some are missing; sequencing was by immunoSEQ multiplex PCR. The data show 150,000 to 200,000 clones, with about 90% seen just once and approximately 4.9% held by the top ten. The germline V gene has CDR1 SQVTM and CDR2 ANQGSEA. The CDR3 runs 13 residues. Trimming at V came to 7 bases and at J to 2 bases, leaving 8 bases not matched to a gene. The rearrangement links TRBV29-1 to TRBJ2-7, with 7 bases matching TRBD1. This clonotype was obtained from a woman in her thirties in good health. Sequenced sample: blood. The CDR3 region is CSAETGPAYEQYF. CDR3 nucleotide sequence: TGCAGCGCGGAGACAGGGCCAGCCTACGAGCAGTACTTC.